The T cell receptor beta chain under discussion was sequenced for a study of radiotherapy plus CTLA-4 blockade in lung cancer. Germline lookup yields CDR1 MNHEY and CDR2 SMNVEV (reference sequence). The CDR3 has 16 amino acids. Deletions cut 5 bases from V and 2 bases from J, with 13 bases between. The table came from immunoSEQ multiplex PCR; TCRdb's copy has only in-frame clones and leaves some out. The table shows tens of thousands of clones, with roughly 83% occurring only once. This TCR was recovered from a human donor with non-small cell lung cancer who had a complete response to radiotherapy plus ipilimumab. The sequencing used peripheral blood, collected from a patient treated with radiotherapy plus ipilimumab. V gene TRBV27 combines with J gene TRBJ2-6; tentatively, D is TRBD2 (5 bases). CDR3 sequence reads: CASSPLAGTGANVLTF. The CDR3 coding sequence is TGTGCCAGCAGTCCGTTGGCGGGTACTGGGGCCAACGTCCTGACTTTC.